The 15 T cell receptor beta chains below come from one sample, sequenced in a study of blood T cell repertoires in COVID-19. The assay was immunoSEQ multiplex PCR, and TCRdb's table has in-frame clones only and misses some. This table holds approximately 140,000 clones, around 90% found once. The sequencing sample was made of PBMCs or T cells enriched from blood (not recorded which). The receptors originated from a woman between 40 and 55 years old who had been exposed to COVID-19.

The rearrangement uses TRBV28 and TRBJ1-2; the D is unclear. The CDR3 runs 10 residues. Trimming removed 6 bases at V and 7 bases at J, with 6 bases between. CDR1 is MDHEN and CDR2 is SYDVKM in the germline V gene. The CDR3 here is CASRGRGYTF. The CDR3 DNA reads as TGTGCCAGCAGGGGCCGTGGCTACACCTTC.

The J gene is TRBJ1-1, the V gene TRBV3-1 (or the pseudogene TRBV3-2); 8 bases line up with TRBD1. This CDR3 is 18 amino acids long. V trimming: 5 bases; J trimming: 5 bases; junction bases outside the gene matches: 19. CDR1 and CDR2 (germline): LGHDT, YNNKEL (reference sequence). The CDR3: CASSSNRLGQGAWTEAFF. The CDR3 DNA is TGTGCCAGCAGCTCCAACCGACTAGGGCAGGGGGCATGGACTGAAGCTTTCTTT.

CDR3 nucleotide sequence: TGTGCCAGCAGCGCGAGACAGGGCTTTGGCGACTATGGCTACACCTTC. Translated: CASSARQGFGDYGYTF. The chain carries TRBV9 and TRBJ1-2; 7 bases are a match to TRBD1. This CDR3 has 16 amino acids. The germline gives CDR1 SGDLS, CDR2 YYNGEE. V dropped 3 bases and J dropped 3; count of bases not matched to a gene: 11.

There are a few counts of this clone. The chain combines TRBV24-1 with TRBJ2-5; TRBD1 agrees at 10 bases. This CDR3 spans 14 amino acids. CDR1 and CDR2 from the germline V gene are KGHDR and SFDVKD. J lost 4 bases, V lost 3 bases, and 1 base had no gene match. The CDR3 loop is CATSDGTGVETQYF. In DNA form, the CDR3 reads TGTGCCACCAGTGATGGGACAGGGGTAGAGACCCAGTACTTC.

The rearrangement links TRBV9 to TRBJ1-1; no reliable D call. Germline V lookup: CDR1 SGDLS, CDR2 YYNGEE. The V gene lost 9 bases and the J gene lost 4 bases, with 19 bases spanning the gap. The CDR3 has 14 amino acids. The CDR3 region is CATTEVAGPTEAFF. CDR3 sequence (DNA): TGTGCCACCACGGAGGTGGCAGGACCCACTGAAGCTTTCTTT.

The rearrangement uses TRBV19 and TRBJ2-5; TRBD2 is a possible D gene (5 bases). Trimming cost V 5 bases and J 4 bases, with 23 bases left between them. Per germline, CDR1 LNHDA and CDR2 SQIVND (reference sequence). The CDR3 has 17 residues. Here the CDR3 reads CASSVRGSGTIRETQYF. CDR3 nucleotides: TGTGCCAGTAGTGTCCGAGGGTCAGGAACGATACGAGAGACCCAGTACTTC. Using reference TRBV19 and TRBJ2-5 for the parts outside the CDR3, the full variable domain is DGGITQSPKYLFRKEGQNVTLSCEQNLNHDAMYWYRQDPGQGLRLIYYSQIVNDFQKGDIAEGYSVSREKKESFPLTVTSAQKNPTAFYLCASSVRGSGTIRETQYFGPGTRLLVL.

The sample holds a few counts of this clone. This chain connects TRBV6-1 to TRBJ1-1; D not resolved. The germline CDR1 and CDR2 sequences are MNHNS and SASEGT. Trimming pared 2 bases from V and 5 bases from J, leaving 9 bases between. The CDR3 is 13 residues long. In DNA, the CDR3 is TGTGCCAGCAGTGAATCCGCAGGAACTGAAGCTTTCTTT. This gives the protein CASSESAGTEAFF.

The rearrangement links TRBV3-1 (or the pseudogene TRBV3-2) to TRBJ1-1; TRBD1 matches at 12 bases. CDR1 is LGHDT, CDR2 YNNKEL, per germline (reference sequence). Unmatched junction bases numbered 4, after V lost 2 bases and J lost 3 bases. The CDR3 covers 16 residues. CDR3 sequence reads: CASSQRGTGGYTEAFF. For the CDR3, the DNA is TGTGCCAGCAGCCAACGCGGGACAGGGGGCTACACTGAAGCTTTCTTT.

This clone appeared a single time. J is TRBJ2-3 and V is TRBV27; 7 bases fit TRBD2. CDR3 size: 14 residues. Germline CDR1 MNHEY, CDR2 SMNVEV (reference sequence). The junction had 5 bases not matched to a gene; V was cut back by 4 bases and J by 4 bases. The chain's CDR3 is CASSSRTRSDTQYF. CDR3 nucleotide sequence: TGTGCCAGCAGTTCCCGGACTAGATCAGATACGCAGTATTTT.

The chain links TRBV5-4 to TRBJ2-1; TRBD1 agrees at 9 bases. This CDR3 has 14 amino acids. With 5 bases clipped from V and 9 bases from J, the junction kept 9 bases outside the gene matches. Germline CDR1 and CDR2: SGHNT and YYREEE (reference sequence). In nucleotides, the CDR3 is TGTGCCAGCAGGGTAGGGGACAGGGTGGTTGAGCAGTTCTTC. It specifies CASRVGDRVVEQFF.

This clone was recorded a few times. The chain combines TRBV19 with TRBJ1-2, with 7 bases that match TRBD1. The CDR3 covers 14 residues. V was pared by 5 bases and J by 4 bases, with 7 bases of the junction left unmatched. Germline V lookup: CDR1 LNHDA, CDR2 SQIVND (reference sequence). CDR3 in amino acids: CASSQRQGSYGYTF. In nucleotides, the CDR3 is TGTGCCAGTAGTCAGCGACAGGGATCCTATGGCTACACCTTC.

This clone appeared a single time. V and J are TRBV19 and TRBJ1-2; a possible D gene is TRBD1 (5 bases). Germline V gene lookup returns CDR1 LNHDA and CDR2 SQIVND (reference sequence). The V and J ends lost 1 base and 4 bases respectively, with 7 bases between them. CDR3 length equals 13 residues. CDR3: CASSIGQTYGYTF. DNA of the CDR3: TGTGCCAGTAGTATAGGACAGACCTATGGCTACACCTTC.

The genes are TRBV27 and TRBJ2-5, with 9 bases fitting TRBD2. The V gene end was trimmed by 3 bases and the J gene end by 3 bases; junction bases not matched to a gene: 5. Germline CDR1 and CDR2: MNHEY and SMNVEV (reference sequence). The length of the CDR3 is 15 residues. CDR3 DNA sequence: TGTGCCAGCAGTTTTTCTAGCGGGATAGAAGAGACCCAGTACTTC. Translated, it gives CASSFSSGIEETQYF.

The rearrangement joins TRBV3-1 (or the pseudogene TRBV3-2) to TRBJ1-5; D is perhaps TRBD1 (6 bases). The germline gives CDR1 LGHDT, CDR2 YNNKEL (reference sequence). The CDR3 runs 15 residues. V lost 0 bases and J 5 bases, leaving 11 bases between the germline ends. The CDR3 DNA reads as TGTGCCAGCAGCCAAGATGGGACAAGCTATCAGCCCCAGCATTTT. It translates to CASSQDGTSYQPQHF.

The rearrangement joins TRBV27 to TRBJ1-1; 7 bases agree with TRBD1. With 10 bases clipped from V and 11 bases from J, the junction kept 13 bases outside the gene matches. The CDR3 covers 12 residues. Germline loops: CDR1 MNHEY, CDR2 SMNVEV (reference sequence). CDR3 bases: TGTGCCACCCGACAGGGAGCTCTCGAGGCTTTCTTT. Its protein product is CATRQGALEAFF.